These 17 T cell receptor beta chains came from one sample sequenced in a study of OX40 agonist ivuxolimab in advanced cancers. Libraries came from the immunoSEQ multiplex PCR assay. TCRdb limited this immuneACCESS table to in-frame rearrangements with V and J called. A share of clones is missing; checked studies link under half to unresolved V genes, and the rest is unexplained. The sample table holds more than 75,000 clones, of which around 84% were seen once. Clones ranked in the top ten supply approximately 7% of the sample. Specimen: CD4+ or CD8+ T cells sorted from blood, collected in a trial of the OX40 agonist ivuxolimab. The origin of the receptors is an adult with an advanced solid tumor such as melanoma, head and neck, liver or kidney cancer.

The chain joins TRBV21-1 to TRBJ2-2. TRBV21-1 constitutes a pseudogene. CDR3 length: 14 residues. The CDR3 reads CASSKAGCGGELFF. As DNA, the CDR3 is TGTGCCAGCAGCAAAGCAGGGTGCGGCGGGGAGCTGTTTTTT.

The chain joins TRBV28 to TRBJ1-1; perhaps TRBD1 as D (5 bases). V was cut by 7 bases and J by 5 bases, with 14 bases left in between. Germline V lookup: CDR1 MDHEN, CDR2 SYDVKM. This CDR3 is 13 amino acids long. CDR3 residues: CASISGGGTEAFF. Here the CDR3 DNA reads TGTGCCAGCATCAGCGGGGGGGGTACTGAAGCTTTCTTT.

This clone has more than one count but fewer than ten. The chain carries TRBV19 and TRBJ1-3, with D possibly TRBD1 on 5 matching bases. Germline assignment: CDR1 LNHDA and CDR2 SQIVND (reference sequence). Trimming cost V 9 bases and J 2 bases, with 8 bases left between them. The CDR3 extends over 12 amino acids. CDR3 sequence (DNA): TGTGCCAGCAGGGATCCTGGAAACACCATATATTTT. Protein sequence: CASRDPGNTIYF.

This clone was seen a few times. The chain links TRBV20-1 to TRBJ1-1; a possible D gene is TRBD1 (5 bases). CDR3 size: 11 residues. Germline V gene lookup returns CDR1 DFQATT and CDR2 SNEGSKA (reference sequence). V was trimmed by 6 bases and J by 8 bases, leaving 13 bases between them. The CDR3, as DNA: TGCAGTGCACTCAGACAGATAGAAGCTTTCTTT. Translation gives CSALRQIEAFF.

The chain links TRBV6-5 to TRBJ2-7; D is possibly TRBD2 (6 bases). Germline loops: CDR1 MNHEY, CDR2 SVGAGI. V gave up 0 bases and J gave up 0 bases, with 12 bases separating them. The CDR3 length is 16 residues. The CDR3 DNA reads as TGTGCCAGCAGTTACTCCCCAGTTAGCGGCTCCTACGAGCAGTACTTC. Translated, it gives CASSYSPVSGSYEQYF.

This clone was counted only a few times. This rearrangement joins TRBV6-5 to TRBJ1-1; D gene unclear. This CDR3 has 14 residues. CDR1 is MNHEY and CDR2 is SVGAGI in the germline V gene. V was trimmed by 6 bases and J by 5 bases, leaving 16 bases between them. CDR3 amino acids: CASSLGVGVTEAFF. DNA of the CDR3: TGTGCCAGCAGCTTGGGCGTCGGGGTTACTGAAGCTTTCTTT.

This chain connects TRBV28 to TRBJ1-5; 8 bases align to TRBD1. The germline V gene encodes CDR1 MDHEN and CDR2 SYDVKM. Unmatched junction bases numbered 11, after V lost 7 bases and J lost 6 bases. This CDR3 has 15 amino acids. This CDR3 reads CASTTDRVRSQPQHF. CDR3 bases: TGTGCCAGCACTACGGACAGGGTAAGAAGTCAGCCCCAGCATTTT.

The chain uses TRBV4-1 and TRBJ2-5, with 9 bases lining up with TRBD1. The trim removed 3 bases at V and 6 bases at J, leaving 8 bases unmatched. Per the germline V gene, CDR1 is MGHRA and CDR2 is YSYEKL. This CDR3 contains 15 residues. The DNA of the CDR3 is TGCGCCAGCAGCCAGGAGGGACAGGGTATGAAGACCCAGTACTTC. This codes for CASSQEGQGMKTQYF.

CDR3 region: CASTKTGTSGVVFF. CDR3 DNA: TGTGCCAGCACGAAAACAGGGACTAGCGGGGTTGTGTTCTTC. J is TRBJ2-1 and V is TRBV5-6, with TRBD2 matching 13 bases. Germline V lookup: CDR1 SGHDT, CDR2 YYEEEE. This CDR3 region has 14 residues. With 6 bases clipped from V and 15 bases from J, the junction kept 12 bases outside the gene matches. Together with reference TRBV5-6 and TRBJ2-1, the CDR3 gives the full variable domain: DAGVTQSPTHLIKTRGQQVTLRCSPKSGHDTVSWYQQALGQGPQFIFQYYEEEERQRGNFPDRFSGHQFPNYSSELNVNALLLGDSALYLCASTKTGTSGVVFFGPGTRLTVL.

This rearrangement joins TRBV9 to TRBJ2-7, with TRBD1 as a possible D gene (5 bases). V lost 3 bases and J 1 base, leaving 14 bases between the germline ends. In germline, CDR1 is SGDLS, CDR2 YYNGEE. The CDR3 contains 15 residues. The CDR3 reads CASSDSTADSYEQYV. CDR3 sequence (DNA): TGTGCCAGCAGCGATTCGACAGCTGATTCCTACGAGCAGTACGTC.

This rearrangement joins TRBV7-2 to TRBJ2-5, with 9 bases identical to TRBD2. The CDR3 consists of 16 residues. Germline lookup yields CDR1 SGHTA and CDR2 FQGNSA. The junction had 10 bases not matched to a gene; V was cut back by 2 bases and J by 6 bases. CDR3 in DNA: TGTGCCAGCAGCTTAACCGGTAGCGGGAGAGGCAAGACCCAGTACTTC. Translated, it gives CASSLTGSGRGKTQYF.

This rearrangement joins TRBV6-1 to TRBJ2-2, with D uncertain. The CDR3 is made up of 14 amino acids. Trimming removed 1 base from V and 0 bases from J, with 3 bases in between. CDR1 is MNHNS, CDR2 SASEGT, per germline. Here the CDR3 DNA reads TGTGCCAGCAGTGAAGGTCCGAACACCGGGGAGCTGTTTTTT. Its protein product is CASSEGPNTGELFF.

The chain is built from TRBV7-9 and TRBJ1-2; D possibly corresponds to TRBD1 (5 bases). This CDR3 region has 12 residues. Deletions cut 3 bases from V and 8 bases from J, with 10 bases between. Germline V gives CDR1 SEHNR, CDR2 FQNEAQ (reference sequence). The CDR3 nucleotides are TGTGCCAGCAGCTTGGATCAGGGCGGCTACACCTTC. Its translation: CASSLDQGGYTF.

In this sample, this clone turned up once. In DNA, the CDR3 is TGCGCCAGCAGCTTGGAGGGGGGAGCGGCGGGGTTATACAATGAGCAGTTCTTC. Protein product: CASSLEGGAAGLYNEQFF. This chain connects TRBV5-1 to TRBJ2-1; D is tentatively TRBD1 or TRBD2 (6 bases each). Trimming removed 0 bases from V and 4 bases from J, with 20 bases in between. In germline, CDR1 is SGHRS, CDR2 YFSETQ. CDR3 length: 18 amino acids.

The rearrangement links TRBV11-3 to TRBJ2-7; tentative D call: TRBD2 (6 bases). The CDR3 length is 14 residues. Germline V lookup: CDR1 SGHNT, CDR2 YENEEA. V lost 5 bases to trimming and J lost 6 bases, with 17 bases between them. Here the CDR3 DNA reads TGTGCCAGCAGCCATCGGGAGAGGCCCCTCGAGCAGTACTTC. Translation: CASSHRERPLEQYF.

This rearrangement joins TRBV10-1 to TRBJ2-2; D is undetermined. Trimming took off 3 bases at V and 3 bases at J, with 11 bases between the two ends. Germline lookup yields CDR1 WNHNN and CDR2 SYGVQD (reference sequence). This CDR3 is built from 15 residues. CDR3 coding DNA: TGCGCCAGCAGTGACAGGCTGGCCGACACCGGGGAGCTGTTTTTT. Amino acids: CASSDRLADTGELFF.

The chain carries TRBV6-5 and TRBJ1-2, with 7 positions matching TRBD1. V trimming: 11 bases; J trimming: 4 bases; junction bases outside the gene matches: 10. CDR3 size: 13 residues. Germline CDR1 MNHEY, CDR2 SVGAGI. The CDR3 DNA reads as TGTGCCGTCCGGGGACAGTTCCTCTATGGCTACACCTTC. Protein: CAVRGQFLYGYTF.